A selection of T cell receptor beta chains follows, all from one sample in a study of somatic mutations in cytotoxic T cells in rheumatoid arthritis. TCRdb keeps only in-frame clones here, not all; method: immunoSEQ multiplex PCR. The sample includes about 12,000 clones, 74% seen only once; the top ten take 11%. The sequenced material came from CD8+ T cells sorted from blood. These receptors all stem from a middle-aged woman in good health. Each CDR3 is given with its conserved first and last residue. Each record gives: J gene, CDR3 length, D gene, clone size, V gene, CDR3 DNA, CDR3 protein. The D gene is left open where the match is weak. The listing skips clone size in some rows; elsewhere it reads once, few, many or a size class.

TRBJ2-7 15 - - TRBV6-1 TGTGCCAGCACCTTGGGGACTCCATCAATCTACGAGCAGTACTTC CASTLGTPSIYEQYF
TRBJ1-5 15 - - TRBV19 TGTGCCAGTAGTATTAATGGGAATGGCAATCAGCCCCAGCATTTT CASSINGNGNQPQHF
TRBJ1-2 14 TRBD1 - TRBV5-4 TGTGCCAGCAGCTTAATAGGGGGCTCGGATGGCTACACCTTC CASSLIGGSDGYTF
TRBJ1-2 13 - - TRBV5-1 TGCGCCAGCAGCTTGGATGATAGCTATGGCTACACCTTC CASSLDDSYGYTF
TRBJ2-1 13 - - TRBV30 TGTGCCTGGAGTGTATACGGATACAATGAGCAGTTCTTC CAWSVYGYNEQFF
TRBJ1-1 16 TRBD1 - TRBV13 TGTGCCAGCAGCCCCGGGACAGGGGAATCGGGCACTGAAGCTTTCTTT CASSPGTGESGTEAFF
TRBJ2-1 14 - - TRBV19 TGTGCCAGTAAGGGGCTGACCATTAGTAATGAGCAGTTCTTC CASKGLTISNEQFF
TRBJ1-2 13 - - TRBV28 TGTGCCAGCAGTTTAGACGACAACTATGGCTACACCTTC CASSLDDNYGYTF
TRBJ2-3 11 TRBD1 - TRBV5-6 TGTGCCAGCAGACGGACAGGCCAAGAGTATTTT CASRRTGQEYF
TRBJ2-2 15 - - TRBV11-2 TGTGCCAGCAGCCGAACCGACTCGCTCACCGGGGAGCTGTTTTTT CASSRTDSLTGELFF
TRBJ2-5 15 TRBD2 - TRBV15 TGTGCCACCAGCCACGGGGAGGGAGGAGAAGAGACCCAGTACTTC CATSHGEGGEETQYF
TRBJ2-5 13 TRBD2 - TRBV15 TGTGCCACCAGGCTAGCGGGACAAGAGACCCAGTACTTC CATRLAGQETQYF
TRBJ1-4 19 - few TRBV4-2 TGTGCCAGCAGCCAAGAGCCCCCCCACACACAGGTCGGCGATGAAAAACTGTTTTTT CASSQEPPHTQVGDEKLFF
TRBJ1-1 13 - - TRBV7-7 TGTGCCAGCAGTACCTCATGGGGCACTGAAGCTTTCTTT CASSTSWGTEAFF
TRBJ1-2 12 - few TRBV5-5 TGTGCCAGCAGCTTGGAGGGCTATGGCTACACCTTC CASSLEGYGYTF
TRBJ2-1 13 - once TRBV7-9 TGTGCCAGCAGCTTAAACGTGGGAGAGGAGCAGTTCTTC CASSLNVGEEQFF
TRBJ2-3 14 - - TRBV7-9 TGTGCCAGCAGCTTAGGGGGACTCCTCAATCCCCAGTATTTT CASSLGGLLNPQYF
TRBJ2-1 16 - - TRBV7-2 TGTGCCAGCAGCTGGTCTTGGGCAGGGGATTACAATGAGCAGTTCTTC CASSWSWAGDYNEQFF
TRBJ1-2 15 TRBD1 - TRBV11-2 TGTGCCAGCAGCCAAATGCCGGACAGGGAGTATGGCTACACCTTC CASSQMPDREYGYTF
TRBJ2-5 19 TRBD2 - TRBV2 TGTGCCAGCAGAAAAGGACCGGGACTAGCGGGAGGGCTAGAAGAGACCCAGTACTTC CASRKGPGLAGGLEETQYF
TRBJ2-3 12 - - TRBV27 TGTGCCAGCGCCAAACCGGGCCGTACGCAGTATTTT CASAKPGRTQYF
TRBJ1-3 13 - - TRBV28 TGTGCCAGCAGTTTACTCTCTGGAAACACCATATATTTT CASSLLSGNTIYF
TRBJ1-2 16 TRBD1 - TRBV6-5 TGTGCCAGCAGTTCGGGACAGGGGGAAGAGGGCTATGGCTACACCTTC CASSSGQGEEGYGYTF
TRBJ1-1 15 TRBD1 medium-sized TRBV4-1 TGCGCCAGCAGCCCCGGACAGGGAGGTTCCACTGAAGCTTTCTTT CASSPGQGGSTEAFF
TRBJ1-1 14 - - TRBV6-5 TGTGCCAGCACAAGAGGGGGTGACTGGACTGAAGCTTTCTTT CASTRGGDWTEAFF
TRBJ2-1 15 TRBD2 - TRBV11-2 TGTGCCAGCAGCTTAGGTGGCGGGAGGGCGAATGAGCAGTTCTTC CASSLGGGRANEQFF
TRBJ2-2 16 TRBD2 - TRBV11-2 TGTGCCAGCAGACGATTAGCGGGAGGGCGCCCCGGGGAGCTGTTTTTT CASRRLAGGRPGELFF
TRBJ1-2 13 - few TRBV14 TGTGCCAGCAGCCTCCATGGAGACTATGGCTACACCTTC CASSLHGDYGYTF
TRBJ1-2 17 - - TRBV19 TGTGCCAGTAGTATTAGGGCCTCCTTAGACCCTTCCTATGGCTACACCTTC CASSIRASLDPSYGYTF
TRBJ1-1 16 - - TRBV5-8 TGTGCCAGCAGCCATCGAGTCAGGGAGGGGAGAACTGAAGCTTTCTTT CASSHRVREGRTEAFF
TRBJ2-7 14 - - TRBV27 TGTGCCAGCAGTACGGCCGGAAGCTCCTACGAGCAGTACTTC CASSTAGSSYEQYF
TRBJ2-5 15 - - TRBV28 TGTGCCAGCAGTTTTCCGACAGACGTACCGGAGACCCAGTACTTC CASSFPTDVPETQYF
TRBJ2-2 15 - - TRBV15 TGTGCCACCAGCAGAGAGGCGAGCGGGCTCGGGGAGCTGTTTTTT CATSREASGLGELFF
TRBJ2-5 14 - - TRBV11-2 TGTGCCAGCAGCTCCCTGACGACTTATGGGACCCAGTACTTC CASSSLTTYGTQYF
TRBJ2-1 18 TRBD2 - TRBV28 TGTGCCAGCAGTAGACCTACTAGCGGGGGGACACCTAACAATGAGCAGTTCTTC CASSRPTSGGTPNNEQFF
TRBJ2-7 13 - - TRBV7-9 TGTGCCAGCAGCCGCGTAGGGAACTACGAGCAGTACTTC CASSRVGNYEQYF
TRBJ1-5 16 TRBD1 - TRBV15 TGTGCCACCAGCAGAGAAGACAGGGCTGGCAATCAGCCCCAGCATTTT CATSREDRAGNQPQHF
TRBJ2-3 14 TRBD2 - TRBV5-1 TGCGCCAGCAGCTTGGCGGGAGGAACAGATACGCAGTATTTT CASSLAGGTDTQYF
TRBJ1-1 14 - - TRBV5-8 TGTGCCAGCAGCCGTACAGGGATGAACACTGAAGCTTTCTTT CASSRTGMNTEAFF
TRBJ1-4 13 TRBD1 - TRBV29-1 TGCAGCGTGCTAACAGGGGATAATGAAAAACTGTTTTTT CSVLTGDNEKLFF
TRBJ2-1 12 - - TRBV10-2 TGCGCCAGCAGCGGGGTTTACAATGAGCAGTTCTTC CASSGVYNEQFF
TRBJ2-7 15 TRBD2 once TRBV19 TGTGCCAGTAGTATCAGCGGGAGGAAGTCCTACGAGCAGTACTTC CASSISGRKSYEQYF
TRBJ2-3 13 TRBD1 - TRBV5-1 TGCGCCAGCAGCTGGACAGGGACCGATACGCAGTATTTT CASSWTGTDTQYF
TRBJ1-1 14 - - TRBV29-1 TGCAGCGTTGAAGGGGACCGGGGCTACACTGAAGCTTTCTTT CSVEGDRGYTEAFF
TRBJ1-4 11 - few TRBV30 TGTGCCTGGAGTGGACCTGAAGAACTGTTTTTT CAWSGPEELFF
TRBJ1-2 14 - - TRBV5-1 TGCGCCAGCAGCTTGGCTGACAGTTTCTATGGCTACACCTTC CASSLADSFYGYTF
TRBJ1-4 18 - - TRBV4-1 TGCGCCAGCAGCCAAGCTTCGGGCAGGGGCGGCACTAATGAAAAACTGTTTTTT CASSQASGRGGTNEKLFF
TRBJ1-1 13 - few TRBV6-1 TGTGCCAGCAGTGAAGTTAAGAACACTGAAGCTTTCTTT CASSEVKNTEAFF
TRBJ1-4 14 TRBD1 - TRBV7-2 TGTGCCAGCAGCTCTAGACAGGGATATGAAAAACTGTTTTTT CASSSRQGYEKLFF
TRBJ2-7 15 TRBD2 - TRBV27 TGTGCCAGCAGTTTTGTAGCGGGAGACCCCTACGAGCAGTACTTC CASSFVAGDPYEQYF
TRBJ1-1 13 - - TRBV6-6 TGTGCCAGCAGCCCTAAGGAGAACACTGAAGCTTTCTTT CASSPKENTEAFF
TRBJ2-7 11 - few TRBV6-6 TGTGCCAGCAGTACCTCCTACGAGCAGTACTTC CASSTSYEQYF
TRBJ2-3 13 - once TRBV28 TGTGCCAGCAGTTTCCCAGGGGGGGATACGCAGTATTTT CASSFPGGDTQYF
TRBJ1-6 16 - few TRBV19 TGTGCCAGTAGTCCGGTTGAAGCGAGGTATAATTCACCCCTCCACTTT CASSPVEARYNSPLHF
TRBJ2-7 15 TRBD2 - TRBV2 TGTGCCAGCAGAGGGACTAGCGGGAGACTCTACGAGCAGTACTTC CASRGTSGRLYEQYF